Sequencing of this T cell receptor beta chain was carried out in a study of cytomegalovirus exposure and HLA in healthy donors. Overall study: Genetic ancestry analysis placed about 84% of the 398 donors that were genotyped in the Caucasian-associated cluster.

Both 60 Vbeta primers and 13 Jbeta primers went into the PCR. The protocol was immunoSEQ multiplex PCR, while the TCRdb copy is restricted to in-frame clones and leaves out a portion. The sample has about 180,000 clones, over 75% seen once. Study outcomes and limitations: A later analysis, which compared TCR beta chains of equal frequency, found the HLA-associated ones more clonally expanded. Compared with the approximately 670-donor mean, an Asian-associated ancestry cluster reportedly had fewer N-insertions, according to a later analysis. Most TCR sequences proved rare, with some public TCRs found in many donors.

This clone was seen a handful of times. What it binds is unknown. In germline, CDR1 is GTSNPN, CDR2 SVGIG (reference sequence). This CDR3 has 13 residues. Trimming at V came to 4 bases and at J to 2 bases, leaving 4 bases not matched to a gene. Material for sequencing was PBMCs. The genes are TRBV30 and TRBJ2-7, with 8 bases matching TRBD2. The clonotype comes from a woman in her forties or fifties in good health and CMV-seronegative. This chain's CDR3 is CAWTRGRTYEQYF. The CDR3 DNA sequence: TGTGCCTGGACGCGCGGGAGGACCTACGAGCAGTACTTC. The entire variable domain, with the rest obtained from reference TRBV30 and TRBJ2-7, is as follows: SQTIHQWPATLVQPVGSPLSLECTVEGTSNPNLYWYRQAAGRGLQLLFYSVGIGQISSEVPQNLSASRPQDRQFILSSKKLLLSDSGFYLCAWTRGRTYEQYFGPGTRLTVT.